Included here is one TCR beta chain sequence, with context. What it binds is not known. From the multiplex PCR reads, TCRdb called clonotypes with MiXCR, one entry per CDR3 protein. The sample carries about 13,000 distinct CDR3 sequences, 62% recorded once. The junction had 13 bases not matched to a gene; V was cut back by 2 bases and J by 12 bases. This CDR3 has 15 amino acids. Germline CDR1 and CDR2: SEHNR and FQNEAQ (reference sequence). The data are from a study of breast tumors, draining lymph nodes, adjacent tissues. Points from the study as a whole: Data only fit, rather than demonstrated, lymph node origin of most tumor T cells. Tumors had less TCR diversity than lymph nodes, more than nontumor tissue. Findings are consistent with lymph node origin and intratumoral expansion of most tumor T cells.

Sequenced material: tumor-adjacent breast tissue. This chain connects TRBV7-9 to TRBJ1-2, with 9 bases aligning to TRBD1. The receptor's source is a female donor with breast cancer. Some clones in this sample may be carry-over from other donors' samples. CDR3 in amino acids: CASSLYGTGSYLNTF. CDR3 in DNA: TGTGCCAGCAGCTTATACGGGACAGGGAGTTATTTGAACACCTTC.